This is a list of T cell receptor beta chains from one sample in a study of control samples from healthy donors and cancer patients. Clones were read by immunoSEQ multiplex PCR, and TCRdb kept only the in-frame ones, dropping some. Of approximately 170,000 clones listed, around nine tenths are singletons. The sequenced sample was blood. Receptors originate from a man younger than 40 in good health. Each CDR3 is given with its conserved first and last residue. The order of the fields is D gene, clone size, J gene, V gene, CDR3 DNA, CDR3 protein. D genes are given only for firm matches. Size tells how often a clone was seen (once, few, many) or the class of an expanded clone, and some rows leave it out.

D: TRBD2
size: NA
J: TRBJ2-7
V: TRBV27
DNA: TGTGCCAGCAGTCCAATAGCGGGAGGCTACGAGCAGTACTTC
CDR3: CASSPIAGGYEQYF

D: NA
size: once
J: TRBJ1-5
V: TRBV24-1
DNA: TGTGCCACCCAGAACGAGAACCATCAGCCCCAGCATTTT
CDR3: CATQNENHQPQHF

D: TRBD1
size: NA
J: TRBJ2-6
V: TRBV10-3
DNA: TGTGCCATCAGTGAGTATGGTGGACAGGGGGCCTTCTCTGGGGCCAACGTCCTGACTTTC
CDR3: CAISEYGGQGAFSGANVLTF

D: TRBD2
size: NA
J: TRBJ2-7
V: TRBV11-2
DNA: TGTGCCAGCAGTTCGGTAGCGGGATGGTACGAGCAGTACTTC
CDR3: CASSSVAGWYEQYF

D: TRBD1
size: NA
J: TRBJ2-2
V: TRBV6-5
DNA: TGTGCCAGCGGGGACAGGGGCTCTGGGGAGCTGTTTTTT
CDR3: CASGDRGSGELFF

D: NA
size: NA
J: TRBJ1-1
V: TRBV21-1
DNA: TGTGCCAGCAGCAAAGCCATGGCGACCCTTGAAGCTTTCTTT
CDR3: CASSKAMATLEAFF

D: TRBD1
size: NA
J: TRBJ1-6
V: TRBV14
DNA: TGTGCCAGCAGCCCAAAACAGGGGTTCGTTTCACCCCTCCACTTT
CDR3: CASSPKQGFVSPLHF

D: NA
size: NA
J: TRBJ2-7
V: TRBV19
DNA: TGTGCCAGTAGTATGTCAGGCAGGCCCTACGAGCAGTACTTC
CDR3: CASSMSGRPYEQYF

D: NA
size: NA
J: TRBJ2-5
V: TRBV7-2
DNA: TGTGCCAGCAGCCATGAAGAGACCCAGTACTTC
CDR3: CASSHEETQYF

D: TRBD1
size: NA
J: TRBJ1-6
V: TRBV28
DNA: TGTGCCAGCAGTTTAGGGACAGCCCAGAGCTCCTATAATTCACCCCTCCACTTT
CDR3: CASSLGTAQSSYNSPLHF

D: TRBD1
size: NA
J: TRBJ2-3
V: TRBV11-2
DNA: TGTGCCAGCAGCTTAGGATTTCAGGGGGCCGCAGATACGCAGTATTTT
CDR3: CASSLGFQGAADTQYF

D: TRBD1
size: NA
J: TRBJ1-2
V: TRBV7-2
DNA: TGTGCCAGCAGCCCAGCTTTAGCCGGGACAGGGCATGGCTACACCTTC
CDR3: CASSPALAGTGHGYTF

D: TRBD1
size: NA
J: TRBJ1-1
V: TRBV9
DNA: TGTGCCAGCAGCGTAGTCCCCAGGGGGCACACTGAAGCTTTCTTT
CDR3: CASSVVPRGHTEAFF

D: NA
size: NA
J: TRBJ1-3
V: TRBV12-5
DNA: TGTGCTAGTGGTTTAAGGGACACCATATATTTT
CDR3: CASGLRDTIYF

D: NA
size: NA
J: TRBJ2-7
V: TRBV19
DNA: TGTGCCAGCGCCGCGGGGGCGACAGGCTACGAGCAGTACTTC
CDR3: CASAAGATGYEQYF

D: TRBD2
size: few
J: TRBJ2-5
V: TRBV7-2
DNA: TGTGCCAGCAGCTTAGGGACTAGCGGGGGCAATAGGGAGACCCAGTACTTC
CDR3: CASSLGTSGGNRETQYF

D: TRBD1
size: NA
J: TRBJ1-6
V: TRBV4-1
DNA: TGCGCCAGCAGCCATTCAGGGGGCCCTAATTCACCCCTCCACTTT
CDR3: CASSHSGGPNSPLHF

D: NA
size: few
J: TRBJ1-2
V: TRBV28
DNA: TGTGCCAGCAGTTCTATTTCTTTCCACTATGGCTACACCTTC
CDR3: CASSSISFHYGYTF

D: TRBD1
size: once
J: TRBJ1-1
V: TRBV2
DNA: TGTGCCAGCAGTACGGACAGGAGGAACACTGAAGCTTTCTTT
CDR3: CASSTDRRNTEAFF

D: NA
size: NA
J: TRBJ1-1
V: TRBV3-1/TRBV3-2
DNA: TGTGCCAGCAGTTCATCCGGGGGGGGTAACACTGAAGCTTTCTTT
CDR3: CASSSSGGGNTEAFF

D: NA
size: NA
J: TRBJ1-5
V: TRBV6-2/TRBV6-3
DNA: TGTGCCAGCAGTTACTCGGGAGGGGACAATCAGCCCCAGCATTTT
CDR3: CASSYSGGDNQPQHF

D: NA
size: NA
J: TRBJ1-3
V: TRBV4-3
DNA: TGCGCCAGCAGCCTCACGACAGGCCTGAGCTCTGGAAACACCATATATTTT
CDR3: CASSLTTGLSSGNTIYF

D: NA
size: once
J: TRBJ2-3
V: TRBV6-5
DNA: TGTGCCAGCAGCCCCGAGAGGGCCACGCAGTATTTT
CDR3: CASSPERATQYF

D: NA
size: NA
J: TRBJ2-7
V: TRBV18
DNA: TGTGCCAGCTCACCAGGGCTCGGGGAGCAGTACTTC
CDR3: CASSPGLGEQYF

D: TRBD1
size: NA
J: TRBJ2-7
V: TRBV7-8
DNA: TGTGCCAGCAGCTTTGGGACAGTTAACTACGAGCAGTACTTC
CDR3: CASSFGTVNYEQYF

D: TRBD1
size: NA
J: TRBJ1-1
V: TRBV6-5
DNA: TGTGCCAGCAGAACAGGGGGGCCGGGAACTGAAGCTTTCTTT
CDR3: CASRTGGPGTEAFF

D: TRBD2
size: NA
J: TRBJ2-7
V: TRBV7-9
DNA: TGTGCCAGCAGTTCCTACCTGACTAGCGGGAACTACGAGCAGTACTTC
CDR3: CASSSYLTSGNYEQYF

D: NA
size: NA
J: TRBJ2-3
V: TRBV6-5
DNA: TGTGCCAGCAGCCAGGGGACTGGAGATACGCAGTATTTT
CDR3: CASSQGTGDTQYF

D: NA
size: NA
J: TRBJ1-1
V: TRBV20-1
DNA: TGCAGTGCTAGGGTATCTGAAGCTTTCTTT
CDR3: CSARVSEAFF

D: NA
size: NA
J: TRBJ1-2
V: TRBV28
DNA: TGTGCCAGCAGCCTAGGGCAGGCCTTGTTGGATGGCTACACCTTC
CDR3: CASSLGQALLDGYTF

D: NA
size: NA
J: TRBJ2-2
V: TRBV5-1
DNA: TGCGCCAGCAGCTTGGCCACCACGAACACCGGGGAGCTGTTTTTT
CDR3: CASSLATTNTGELFF

D: NA
size: NA
J: TRBJ2-5
V: TRBV27
DNA: TGTGCCAGCAGCACGGGACGGCCTGAGGAGACCCAGTACTTC
CDR3: CASSTGRPEETQYF

D: NA
size: NA
J: TRBJ2-7
V: TRBV5-8
DNA: TGTGCCAACAGCTTGGCCCTTTACATCTCCCCGCGCTACGAGCAGTACTTC
CDR3: CANSLALYISPRYEQYF

D: NA
size: NA
J: TRBJ1-2
V: TRBV4-2
DNA: TGTGCCAGCAGCCAAACCTCCGGGGAGGGCAGCTATGGCTACACCTTC
CDR3: CASSQTSGEGSYGYTF

D: NA
size: NA
J: TRBJ1-4
V: TRBV28
DNA: TGTGCCAGCTACCCGGGACTTACAAGTGAAAAACTGTTTTTT
CDR3: CASYPGLTSEKLFF

D: TRBD1
size: NA
J: TRBJ1-1
V: TRBV10-1
DNA: TGCGCCAGCAGTGAGTATGGGACAGCGGGCACTGAAGCTTTCTTT
CDR3: CASSEYGTAGTEAFF